This T cell receptor (beta chain) comes out of a study of cytomegalovirus exposure and HLA in healthy donors. Study outcomes and limitations: Cytomegalovirus association was listed for 164 TCR beta chains. Most of the CMV-associated TCR beta chains (in a later analysis) appeared to be HLA-restricted.

A multiplex PCR was run with 60 Vbeta primers and 13 Jbeta primers. Measured with immunoSEQ multiplex PCR; TCRdb has only the in-frame clones, and not every one. The data hold roughly 100,000 clones, with 69% observed a single time. About this clone: Antigen unknown.

This CDR3 has 15 amino acids. CDR1 is SGHTA, CDR2 FQGNSA, per germline. V lost 5 bases to trimming and J lost 0 bases, with 14 bases between them. The V and J genes are TRBV7-2 and TRBJ2-7; perhaps TRBD2 as D (5 bases). Sequenced material: PBMCs. The sequence came from a man younger than 40 in good health and CMV-seronegative. CDR3 sequence: CASSPTTGSSYEQYF. CDR3 coding DNA: TGTGCCAGCAGCCCCACAACGGGAAGCTCCTACGAGCAGTACTTC.